Each of the 20 T cell receptor beta chains below was sequenced from the same sample in a study of T-cell reconstitution after alpha-beta-depleted transplantation in children. A TCRbeta library incorporating unique molecular identifiers was prepared. TCRdb re-analysed the PCR reads in MiXCR, keeping a single row per CDR3 protein. The sample has around 440,000 distinct CDR3 sequences, about 17% seen once; the top ten hold roughly 29%. This sample comprised PBMCs, mostly from graft donor cells, obtained 360 days after TCRalphabeta/CD19-depleted stem cell transplant. The receptors derive from a boy under two years old who had a stem cell transplant for Wiskott-Aldrich syndrome, so the T cells may come from the graft donor.

This clonotype was seen only once. This chain uses TRBV4-3 with TRBJ1-4, with no clear D. The CDR3 has 16 amino acids. The V and J ends lost 4 bases and 3 bases respectively, with 15 bases between them. Germline lookup yields CDR1 LGHNA and CDR2 YSLEER. CDR3 coding DNA: TGCGCCAGCAGCCCCCGGCCGAGGGCGGCTAATGAAAAACTGTTTTTT. The encoded protein is CASSPRPRAANEKLFF.

The gene calls are TRBV5-4 and TRBJ2-7; D unresolved. Between the trimmed V and J ends, which lost 5 bases and 8 bases, there was a span of 23 bases. Per germline, CDR1 SGHNT and CDR2 YYREEE (reference sequence). CDR3 length equals 15 residues. The CDR3 is CASSVSWTPTLQQYF. The CDR3 DNA reads as TGTGCCAGCAGTGTGTCGTGGACGCCAACCCTACAGCAGTACTTC.

This clonotype was counted a few times. This sequence joins TRBV5-1 and TRBJ2-2; TRBD1 might be the D (5 bases). In germline, CDR1 is SGHRS, CDR2 YFSETQ. The CDR3 extends over 14 amino acids. V was shortened by 7 bases and J by 0 bases, with 10 bases between the two germline ends. Here the CDR3 DNA reads TGCGCCAGCCAGGGTCTCGCGAACACCGGGGAGCTGTTTTTT. Translated, it gives CASQGLANTGELFF.

The V call is TRBV12-3 or TRBV12-4, the J call TRBJ2-1; 11 nucleotides line up with TRBD2. After removal of 7 bases from V and 8 bases from J, the junction contained 10 bases not matched to a gene. The CDR3 extends over 15 amino acids. The CDR3 loop reads CASNKIAGGWDEQFF. CDR3 nucleotides: TGTGCCAGCAATAAGATAGCGGGAGGGTGGGATGAGCAGTTCTTC.

The table lists this clonotype with a few counts. V and J are TRBV24-1 and TRBJ2-3, with a weak D call TRBD2 (6 bases). Per germline, CDR1 KGHDR and CDR2 SFDVKD. The CDR3 is 14 amino acids. V was pared by 1 base and J by 6 bases, with 10 bases between. This CDR3 is CATSDFRGRDTQYF. In DNA form, the CDR3 reads TGTGCCACCAGTGATTTTCGAGGGAGGGATACGCAGTATTTT.

This clonotype was counted a few times. V and J are TRBV7-8 and TRBJ2-2, with TRBD2 matching 11 bases. V shed 2 bases, J shed 8 bases, and the junction held 10 bases outside the gene matches. The germline CDR1 and CDR2 sequences are SGHVS and FQNEAQ. The CDR3 extends over 17 amino acids. DNA of the CDR3: TGTGCCAGCAGCTTACCTAGCGGGAGGCCCAAGTCAGGGGAGCTGTTTTTT. It is translated as CASSLPSGRPKSGELFF.

This clonotype was seen a handful of times. This chain links TRBV20-1 with TRBJ2-1; 11 bases match TRBD2. The germline CDR1 and CDR2 sequences are DFQATT and SNEGSKA (reference sequence). The V gene end was trimmed by 5 bases and the J gene end by 4 bases; junction bases not matched to a gene: 13. CDR3 length: 17 residues. CDR3: CSAPDRLGTSGYNEQFF. Written as DNA, the CDR3 is TGCAGTGCTCCCGACCGCCTCGGGACTAGCGGTTACAATGAGCAGTTCTTC.

This clonotype was detected only a few times. The rearrangement joins TRBV2 to TRBJ1-1, with 8 bases aligning to TRBD1. CDR1 is SNHLY, CDR2 FYNNEI, per germline. V lost 6 bases to trimming and J lost 7 bases; unmatched junction nucleotides: 4. There are 12 residues in the CDR3. The CDR3 spells CASRQGASEAFF. The CDR3 DNA reads as TGTGCCAGCAGGCAGGGGGCGAGTGAAGCTTTCTTT.

The table lists this clonotype with a few counts. This chain uses TRBV4-1 with TRBJ2-7; 10 nucleotides line up with TRBD2. Trimming cost V 1 base and J 2 bases; bases outside gene matches: 5. Germline CDR1 is MGHRA and CDR2 is YSYEKL. The CDR3 spans 16 residues. The CDR3 region is CASSQVLAGQPYEQYF. CDR3 coding DNA: TGCGCCAGCAGCCAAGTACTAGCGGGGCAGCCCTACGAGCAGTACTTC.

This clonotype was seen a handful of times. This sequence joins TRBV20-1 and TRBJ2-3; 9 bases line up with TRBD1. The CDR3 covers 16 residues. The ends lost 1 base at V and 5 bases at J; junction bases unmatched: 10. Germline values: CDR1 DFQATT, CDR2 SNEGSKA (reference sequence). The chain's CDR3 is CSARAYPGQGGDTQYF. The CDR3 DNA follows: TGCAGTGCTAGAGCGTATCCGGGACAGGGTGGAGATACGCAGTATTTT.

This clonotype was detected only a few times. The chain couples TRBV12-3 or TRBV12-4 to TRBJ2-2; 9 nucleotides match TRBD1. V gave up 6 bases and J gave up 5 bases; unmatched junction bases: 13. The CDR3 sequence is 17 residues long. This CDR3 is CASSLEMGQGETGELFF. The CDR3 nucleotides are TGTGCCAGCAGCCTGGAAATGGGACAGGGCGAGACCGGGGAGCTGTTTTTT.

The chain has TRBV28 and TRBJ2-7; 7 bases are shared with TRBD1. CDR1 MDHEN and CDR2 SYDVKM come from the germline V gene. The CDR3 loop spans 16 amino acids. V lost 4 bases to trimming and J lost 4 bases; unmatched junction nucleotides: 13. For the CDR3, the DNA is TGTGCCAGCAGTTACCGCAGGACAGGTCGAAAGTACGAGCAGTACTTC. It codes for CASSYRRTGRKYEQYF.

This clonotype showed up just a few times. The gene calls are TRBV7-8 and TRBJ2-4; D may match TRBD1 or TRBD2 (5 bases each). There are 15 residues in the CDR3. Germline V gives CDR1 SGHVS, CDR2 FQNEAQ. V was cut by 2 bases and J by 4 bases, with 12 bases left in between. CDR3 bases: TGTGCCAGCAGCTTATCCGGGACCGTTAAAAACATTCAGTACTTC. The encoded protein is CASSLSGTVKNIQYF.

CDR3 in amino acids: CASSRQGLKGTQYF. The CDR3 DNA sequence: TGTGCCAGCAGTCGACAGGGTCTAAAAGGCACCCAGTACTTC. The chain recombines TRBV11-2 with TRBJ2-5; 7 bases line up with TRBD1. Germline CDR1 SGHAT, CDR2 FQNNGV. This CDR3 has 14 residues. V dropped 6 bases and J dropped 8; count of bases not matched to a gene: 12. The complete variable domain, with remaining parts taken from reference TRBV11-2 and TRBJ2-5, reads EAGVAQSPRYKIIEKRQSVAFWCNPISGHATLYWYQQILGQGPKLLIQFQNNGVVDDSQLPKDRFSAERLKGVDSTLKIQPAKLEDSAVYLCASSRQGLKGTQYFGPGTRLLVL.

The chain employs TRBV12-3 or TRBV12-4 and TRBJ2-1; 14 nucleotides line up with TRBD2. The CDR3 runs 14 residues. Germline trimming cut 8 bases from V and 6 bases from J; bases unmatched to any gene: 3. The CDR3 spells CASSTSGRGNEQFF. The CDR3 nucleotides read TGTGCCAGCTCGACTAGCGGGAGGGGCAATGAGCAGTTCTTC.

This clonotype was counted between two and nine times. The genes are TRBV15 and TRBJ2-3; D possibly corresponds to TRBD2 (6 bases). The CDR3 has 16 amino acids. CDR1 is LNHNV, CDR2 YYDKDF, per germline (reference sequence). The ends were cut back, 0 bases at V and 0 bases at J, with 10 bases in the middle. The DNA of the CDR3 is TGTGCCACCAGCAGAGACTGGGGGGTTAGCACAGATACGCAGTATTTT. Its translation is CATSRDWGVSTDTQYF.

There are a few counts of this clonotype. The V gene is TRBV29-1, the J gene TRBJ2-3; D might be TRBD1 or TRBD2, each matching 5 bases. CDR1 is SQVTM and CDR2 is ANQGSEA in the germline V gene. This CDR3 comprises 13 residues. Between the trimmed V and J ends, which lost 3 bases and 3 bases, there was a span of 10 bases. Here the CDR3 DNA reads TGCAGCGTTGAGGGGACGTTGACAGATACGCAGTATTTT. Translation gives CSVEGTLTDTQYF.

This clonotype was counted between two and nine times. The rearrangement uses TRBV15 and TRBJ2-1, with TRBD2 matching over 11 bases. With 2 bases clipped from V and 9 bases from J, the junction kept 9 bases outside the gene matches. The germline V gene encodes CDR1 LNHNV and CDR2 YYDKDF (reference sequence). The CDR3 consists of 16 residues. In DNA, the CDR3 is TGTGCCACCAGCAGAAGAAGAGGGCTAGCGGGAGGTGAGCAGTTCTTC. Translated: CATSRRRGLAGGEQFF. Full variable domain (rest looked up from reference TRBV15 and TRBJ2-1): DAMVIQNPRYQVTQFGKPVTLSCSQTLNHNVMYWYQQKSSQAPKLLFHYYDKDFNNEADTPDNFQSRRPNTSFCFLDIRSPGLGDTAMYLCATSRRRGLAGGEQFFGPGTRLTVL.

This clonotype was seen a few times. The chain combines TRBV24-1 with TRBJ2-2; 7 bases align to TRBD2. V trimming: 6 bases; J trimming: 4 bases; junction bases outside the gene matches: 10. Germline V CDR1 and CDR2: KGHDR, SFDVKD. The CDR3 covers 16 residues. For the CDR3, the DNA is TGTGCCACCAGTAGTCGGGCTAGCGGCTTCACCGGGGAGCTGTTTTTT. Amino acid sequence: CATSSRASGFTGELFF.

This clonotype turned up a few times. The J gene is TRBJ2-7, the V gene TRBV5-1; tentatively, D is TRBD2 (5 bases). Germline V CDR1 and CDR2: SGHRS, YFSETQ. There are 15 residues in the CDR3. V lost 0 bases to trimming and J lost 7 bases, with 17 bases between them. The chain's CDR3 is CASSLGTTSFGEQYF. In nucleotides, the CDR3 is TGCGCCAGCAGCTTGGGTACAACTAGTTTTGGGGAGCAGTACTTC.